A single TCR beta chain is shown here with its context. These data originate in a study of shared clonotypes between healthy human individuals. Method: immunoSEQ multiplex PCR; TCRdb's copy keeps in-frame clones and lacks some. The sample records a few hundred thousand clones, approximately 79% being singletons. Germline CDR1 reads SNHLY; CDR2 reads FYNNEI. The CDR3 is 12 amino acids. Trimming at V came to 8 bases and at J to 7 bases, leaving 4 bases not matched to a gene. The sequence came from a man aged 30-40 years in good health. Sequenced sample: memory CD4+ T cells sorted from blood. Subset described: CD45RA-negative fraction. The genes are TRBV2 and TRBJ2-7, with 11 bases identical to TRBD2. CDR3: CASQGLADEQYF. CDR3 DNA: TGTGCCAGCCAGGGACTAGCGGATGAGCAGTACTTC.